The 25 T cell receptor beta chains given below trace back to one sample, sequenced in a study of beta chain features in type 1 diabetes (dated by TCRdb to the late 2010s). Paper-wide results and their limitations: Type 1 diabetes patients showed a moderate but significant shortening of TCRB CDR3 length in all four CD4+ subsets.

These receptors lack a known antigen. Library preparation used the immunoSEQ multiplex PCR assay. The entire isolated RNA was reverse transcribed using the High Capacity cDNA Reverse Transcription Kit, and thus expressed TCRB transcripts were sequenced. The clones in this table, taken by TCRdb from immuneACCESS, are in-frame only. Not every clone is retained; where verified, under half of the shortfall comes from an unresolved V gene, and the cause of the rest is unknown. This sample holds around 340,000 clones; roughly a tenth were observed only once. The ten largest clones take up less than 1.2% of the sample. The sequenced sample consisted of central memory CD4+ T cells from blood. These receptors were collected from a man aged 30 to 45 with type 1 diabetes.

This clone came up a few times. The rearrangement joins TRBV7-9 to TRBJ2-7, with 7 positions matching TRBD2. The J segment lost 2 bases and the V segment lost 4 bases, leaving 8 bases of the junction unmatched. CDR1 SEHNR and CDR2 FQNEAQ come from the germline V gene (reference sequence). CDR3 length: 15 amino acids. CDR3 coding DNA: TGTGCCAGCAGCTCCCGGGGACGGGAGGCCTACGAGCAGTACTTC. Protein sequence: CASSSRGREAYEQYF.

This clone was found a few times. The genes are TRBV5-6 and TRBJ2-6, with 8 bases identical to TRBD1. There are 17 residues in the CDR3. V trimming: 4 bases; J trimming: 0 bases; junction bases outside the gene matches: 6. The V gene's germline CDR1 is SGHDT and CDR2 YYEEEE. This CDR3 is CASSPTGTGSGANVLTF. DNA of the CDR3: TGTGCCAGCAGCCCGACCGGGACAGGCTCTGGGGCCAACGTCCTGACTTTC.

This clone was counted only a few times. The chain combines TRBV28 with TRBJ1-2; TRBD1 matches 7 bases. The CDR3 spans 17 residues. Germline CDR1 is MDHEN and CDR2 is SYDVKM. V trimming: 6 bases; J trimming: 8 bases; junction bases outside the gene matches: 21. CDR3 in DNA: TGTGCCAGCAGATACAACATGCCCGGGACAGACCTAGGAGGCTACACCTTC. It encodes CASRYNMPGTDLGGYTF.

This clone was observed a handful of times. V usage is TRBV6-1 and J usage is TRBJ2-3; maybe TRBD2 (6 bases). Germline loops: CDR1 MNHNS, CDR2 SASEGT. The CDR3 is made up of 15 amino acids. Between the trimmed V and J ends, which lost 2 bases and 4 bases, there was a span of 13 bases. The CDR3 region has the DNA TGTGCCAGCAGTGAAAGGACTATGGGTTCAGATACGCAGTATTTT. Translated: CASSERTMGSDTQYF.

Many counts were recorded for this clone. The chain couples TRBV19 to TRBJ2-4; D is uncertain. CDR3 size: 14 residues. From germline, CDR1 is LNHDA and CDR2 SQIVND (reference sequence). Trimming took off 5 bases at V and 3 bases at J, with 11 bases between the two ends. CDR3 bases: TGTGCCAGTAGTCCCGACCCTGGCAAAAACATTCAGTACTTC. Translation gives CASSPDPGKNIQYF.

This clone showed up just a few times. The chain employs TRBV2 and TRBJ2-2; no clear D. Germline-derived CDR1 and CDR2 are SNHLY and FYNNEI. V was shortened by 4 bases and J by 1 base, with 7 bases between the two germline ends. The CDR3 sequence is 14 residues long. CDR3 nucleotides: TGTGCCAGCAGTGTGCTAGAGAACACCGGGGAGCTGTTTTTT. Its protein product is CASSVLENTGELFF.

The gene calls are TRBV7-9 and TRBJ2-4; D might be TRBD2 (5 bases). V gave up 1 base and J gave up 6 bases, with 10 bases separating them. Germline V gene sequence: CDR1 SEHNR, CDR2 FQNEAQ (reference sequence). This CDR3 comprises 14 residues. The CDR3 region is CASSLDRGSNIQYF. In DNA form, the CDR3 reads TGTGCCAGCAGCTTAGACCGGGGTTCAAACATTCAGTACTTC.

V usage is TRBV7-9 and J usage is TRBJ1-2; 9 bases align to TRBD1. CDR3 length: 13 amino acids. CDR1 and CDR2 from the germline V gene are SEHNR and FQNEAQ (reference sequence). V dropped 4 bases and J dropped 6; count of bases not matched to a gene: 3. The CDR3 sequence: CASSSTGGHGYTF. The CDR3, as DNA: TGTGCCAGCAGCTCGACAGGGGGTCATGGCTACACCTTC.

The J gene is TRBJ2-1, the V gene TRBV7-2, with D uncertain. The germline V and J ends were trimmed by 4 bases and 5 bases, with 12 bases remaining between them. The CDR3 runs to 14 residues. Germline V gene data show CDR1 as SGHTA and CDR2 as FQGNSA. In DNA form, the CDR3 reads TGTGCCAGCAGCTCGTCTGGGCCAAACAATGAGCAGTTCTTC. This sequence encodes CASSSSGPNNEQFF.

The gene calls are TRBV4-3 and TRBJ1-4, with unresolved D. Germline V gene data show CDR1 as LGHNA and CDR2 as YSLEER. The CDR3 is 13 residues long. The V gene lost 0 bases and the J gene lost 13 bases, with 12 bases spanning the gap. DNA of the CDR3: TGCGCCAGCAGCCAAGAAATTGGGAGTACACTGTTTTTT. Translating it yields CASSQEIGSTLFF.

This sequence joins TRBV18 and TRBJ1-1, with 8 bases lining up with TRBD1. The germline gives CDR1 KGHSH, CDR2 LQKENI. The V gene end was trimmed by 3 bases and the J gene end by 1 base; junction bases not matched to a gene: 1. The CDR3 loop spans 14 amino acids. CDR3 in amino acids: CASSPQGANTEAFF. CDR3 nucleotides: TGTGCCAGCTCACCTCAGGGGGCGAACACTGAAGCTTTCTTT.

This clone has at least ten counts. This rearrangement joins TRBV6-5 to TRBJ1-1, with a weak D call TRBD1 (5 bases). The CDR3 is made up of 15 amino acids. Trimming stripped 2 bases from V and 3 bases from J, with 13 bases between. Germline loops: CDR1 MNHEY, CDR2 SVGAGI. CDR3 amino acids: CASSYRGGVDTEAFF. The CDR3 DNA sequence: TGTGCCAGCAGTTACCGGGGCGGGGTAGACACTGAAGCTTTCTTT.

This clone was found a few times. This chain links TRBV7-6 with TRBJ1-1; D call uncertain. The CDR3 covers 14 residues. V was shortened by 3 bases and J by 3 bases, with 11 bases between the two germline ends. From germline, CDR1 is SGHVS and CDR2 FNYEAQ. The CDR3: CASSFNRADTEAFF. DNA for the CDR3: TGTGCCAGCAGCTTTAATCGGGCGGACACTGAAGCTTTCTTT.

This clone was found many times. The chain carries TRBV7-9 and TRBJ1-5, with 7 bases lining up with TRBD1. Germline V CDR1 and CDR2: SEHNR, FQNEAQ (reference sequence). This CDR3 is 16 amino acids long. J gave up 4 bases and V 5 bases, and 11 bases lay outside the gene matches. The DNA of the CDR3 is TGTGCCAGCAGCCCGAGTGGGGCAGGGGGTAATCAGCCCCAGCATTTT. Protein product: CASSPSGAGGNQPQHF. Complete variable domain (other parts from reference TRBV7-9 and TRBJ1-5): DTGVSQNPRHKITKRGQNVTFRCDPISEHNRLYWYRQTLGQGPEFLTYFQNEAQLEKSRLLSDRFSAERPKGSFSTLEIQRTEQGDSAMYLCASSPSGAGGNQPQHFGDGTRLSIL.

The sample holds many counts of this clone. V is TRBV7-2 and J is TRBJ2-1; D is unresolved. Germline CDR1 is SGHTA and CDR2 is FQGNSA. The V and J ends lost 1 base and 7 bases respectively, with 14 bases between them. The CDR3 contains 15 residues. The CDR3 DNA is TGTGCCAGCAGCTTAGGCTTGGGTTCCGGGAATGAGCAGTTCTTC. Encoded protein: CASSLGLGSGNEQFF.

This clone was detected only a few times. V is TRBV30 and J is TRBJ2-6; no definite D call. The CDR3 has 14 residues. Trimming cost V 5 bases and J 8 bases, with 16 bases left between them. Germline values: CDR1 GTSNPN, CDR2 SVGIG (reference sequence). CDR3: CAWGVLWGSNVLTF. The CDR3 bases are TGTGCCTGGGGGGTTTTATGGGGTTCCAACGTCCTGACTTTC.

A few counts support this clone. The chain couples TRBV14 to TRBJ2-7, with 7 bases lining up with TRBD2. Unmatched junction bases numbered 13, after V lost 6 bases and J lost 5 bases. CDR1 SGHDN and CDR2 FVKESK come from the germline V gene. The CDR3 is made up of 15 amino acids. CDR3 sequence: CASRNGGESIHEQYF. Written as DNA, the CDR3 is TGTGCCAGCAGGAATGGGGGGGAAAGTATCCACGAGCAGTACTTC.

This clone was seen only a few times. This CDR3 reads CASSLVLGSSGANVLTF. In DNA form, the CDR3 reads TGTGCCAGCAGCTTAGTGCTAGGCAGCTCTGGGGCCAACGTCCTGACTTTC. This chain links TRBV7-2 with TRBJ2-6, with D unclear. Germline V lookup: CDR1 SGHTA, CDR2 FQGNSA. Trimming shortened V by 1 base and J by 0 bases, and 10 bases separated the two germline ends. This CDR3 has 17 residues.

This clone appeared a few times. The rearrangement uses TRBV7-2 and TRBJ2-1; D is ambiguous. Germline V gives CDR1 SGHTA, CDR2 FQGNSA. This CDR3 has 14 amino acids. The ends were cut back, 5 bases at V and 9 bases at J, with 17 bases in the middle. The CDR3 sequence is CASSHGPGRGEQFF. The CDR3 region has the DNA TGTGCCAGCAGCCACGGCCCCGGGCGAGGTGAGCAGTTCTTC.

The V and J genes are TRBV10-3 and TRBJ2-7, with 8 bases fitting TRBD2. With V trimmed by 8 bases and J by 3 bases, 6 bases remained unmatched. The CDR3 sequence is 13 residues long. Germline V gene data show CDR1 as ENHRY and CDR2 as SYGVKD. This CDR3 is CAIASGLFYEQYF. The CDR3 coding sequence is TGTGCCATCGCTAGCGGGCTTTTCTACGAGCAGTACTTC.

This chain links TRBV6-1 with TRBJ2-3, with TRBD2 matching over 8 bases. CDR3 length equals 15 residues. V trimming: 3 bases; J trimming: 3 bases; junction bases outside the gene matches: 5. CDR1 is MNHNS and CDR2 is SASEGT in the germline V gene. The CDR3 region is CASSERGGPTDTQYF. The CDR3 DNA follows: TGTGCCAGCAGTGAGCGCGGGGGGCCAACAGATACGCAGTATTTT.

The chain combines TRBV7-2 with TRBJ1-1; TRBD1 matches at 11 bases. Unmatched junction bases numbered 18, after V lost 4 bases and J lost 5 bases. The V gene's germline CDR1 is SGHTA and CDR2 FQGNSA. The CDR3 contains 19 residues. The chain's CDR3 is CASSSDRGRGVSLRTEAFF. In DNA form, the CDR3 reads TGTGCCAGCAGCTCGGACAGGGGGCGAGGGGTCTCACTGAGGACTGAAGCTTTCTTT.

This clone was observed a handful of times. J is TRBJ2-3 and V is TRBV4-2, with D uncertain. V was shortened by 1 base and J by 4 bases, with 6 bases between the two germline ends. The CDR3 contains 13 residues. Germline loops: CDR1 LGHNA, CDR2 YNFKEQ. In DNA, the CDR3 is TGTGCCAGCAGCCAAGGACCATCAGATACGCAGTATTTT. This encodes CASSQGPSDTQYF.

This clone has more than one count but fewer than ten. V gene TRBV30 combines with J gene TRBJ1-2; no definite D call. CDR3 length: 13 residues. Deletions cut 4 bases from V and 7 bases from J, with 16 bases between. Germline V gene sequence: CDR1 GTSNPN, CDR2 SVGIG (reference sequence). The CDR3 DNA is TGTGCCTGGACCATATCCGAGGGAGGTGGCTACACCTTC. This translates into CAWTISEGGGYTF.

This clone has a handful of counts. This chain joins TRBV5-6 and TRBJ1-2; D gene ambiguous. V lost 0 bases, J lost 4 bases, and 13 bases lay in between. CDR3 size: 15 residues. Germline lookup yields CDR1 SGHDT and CDR2 YYEEEE. The CDR3 DNA reads TGTGCCAGCAGCTTGGTATCGGGTTTGGGCTATGGCTACACCTTC. Amino acid sequence: CASSLVSGLGYGYTF.